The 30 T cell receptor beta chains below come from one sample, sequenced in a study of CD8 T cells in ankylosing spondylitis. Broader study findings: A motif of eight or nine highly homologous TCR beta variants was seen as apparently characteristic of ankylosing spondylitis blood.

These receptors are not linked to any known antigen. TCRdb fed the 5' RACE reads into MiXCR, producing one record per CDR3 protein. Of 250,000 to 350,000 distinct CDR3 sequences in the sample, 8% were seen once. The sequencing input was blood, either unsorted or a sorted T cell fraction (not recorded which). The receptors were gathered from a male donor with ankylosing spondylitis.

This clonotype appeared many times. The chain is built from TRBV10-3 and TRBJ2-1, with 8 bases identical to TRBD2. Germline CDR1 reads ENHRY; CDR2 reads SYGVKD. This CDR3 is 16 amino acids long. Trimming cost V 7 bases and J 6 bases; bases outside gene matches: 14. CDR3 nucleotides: TGTGCCATCACTGATAGCGGGGCCCCTTTATTCAATGAGCAGTTCTTC. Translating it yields CAITDSGAPLFNEQFF.

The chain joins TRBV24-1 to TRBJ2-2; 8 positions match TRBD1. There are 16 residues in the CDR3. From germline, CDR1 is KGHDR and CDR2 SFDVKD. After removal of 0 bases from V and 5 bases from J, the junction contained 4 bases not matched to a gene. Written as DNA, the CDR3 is TGTGCCACCAGTGATTTGCGAACAGGGGGAACCGGGGAGCTGTTTTTT. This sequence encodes CATSDLRTGGTGELFF.

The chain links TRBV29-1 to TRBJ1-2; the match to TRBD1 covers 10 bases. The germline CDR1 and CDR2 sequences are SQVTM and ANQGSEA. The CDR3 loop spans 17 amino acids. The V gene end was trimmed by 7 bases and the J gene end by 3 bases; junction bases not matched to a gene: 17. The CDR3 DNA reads TGCAGCGCTCCTGGGGACAGGGGCGGATCGGGAGACTATGGCTACACCTTC. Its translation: CSAPGDRGGSGDYGYTF.

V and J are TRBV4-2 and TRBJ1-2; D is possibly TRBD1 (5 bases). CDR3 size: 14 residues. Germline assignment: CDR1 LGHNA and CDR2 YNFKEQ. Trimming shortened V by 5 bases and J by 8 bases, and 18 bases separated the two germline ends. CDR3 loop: CASSNRGVAGGYTF. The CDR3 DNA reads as TGTGCCAGCAGCAACCGGGGGGTTGCCGGCGGCTACACCTTC.

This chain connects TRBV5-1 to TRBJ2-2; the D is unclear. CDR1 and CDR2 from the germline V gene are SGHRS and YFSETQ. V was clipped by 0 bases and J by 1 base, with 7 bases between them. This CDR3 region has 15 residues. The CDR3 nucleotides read TGCGCCAGCAGCTTGGTGGGCCAGAACACCGGGGAGCTGTTTTTT. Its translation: CASSLVGQNTGELFF.

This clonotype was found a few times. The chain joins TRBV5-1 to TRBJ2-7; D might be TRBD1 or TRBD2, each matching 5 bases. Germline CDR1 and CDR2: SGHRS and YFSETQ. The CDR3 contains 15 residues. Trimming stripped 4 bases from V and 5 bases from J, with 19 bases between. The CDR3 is CASSEGSFGRDEQYF. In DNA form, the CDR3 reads TGCGCCAGCAGCGAGGGGTCTTTTGGCAGAGACGAGCAGTACTTC.

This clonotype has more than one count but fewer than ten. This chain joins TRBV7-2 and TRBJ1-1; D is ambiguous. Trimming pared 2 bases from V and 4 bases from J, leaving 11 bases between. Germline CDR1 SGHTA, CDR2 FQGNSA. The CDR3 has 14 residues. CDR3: CASSLNTRGTEAFF. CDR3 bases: TGTGCCAGCAGCTTAAACACTCGGGGCACTGAAGCTTTCTTT.

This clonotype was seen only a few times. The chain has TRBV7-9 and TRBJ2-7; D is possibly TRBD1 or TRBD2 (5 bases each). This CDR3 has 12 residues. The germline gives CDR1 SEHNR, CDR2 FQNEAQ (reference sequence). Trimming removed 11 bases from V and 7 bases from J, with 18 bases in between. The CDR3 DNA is TGTGCCGGGGGACCCTCGGTGAGGGAGCAGTACTTC. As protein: CAGGPSVREQYF.

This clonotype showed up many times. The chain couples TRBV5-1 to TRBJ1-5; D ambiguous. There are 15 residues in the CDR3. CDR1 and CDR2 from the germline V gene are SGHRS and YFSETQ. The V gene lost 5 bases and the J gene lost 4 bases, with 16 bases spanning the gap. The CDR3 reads CASSPSGSINQPQHF. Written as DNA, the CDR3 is TGCGCCAGCAGTCCCTCGGGCAGTATAAATCAGCCCCAGCATTTT.

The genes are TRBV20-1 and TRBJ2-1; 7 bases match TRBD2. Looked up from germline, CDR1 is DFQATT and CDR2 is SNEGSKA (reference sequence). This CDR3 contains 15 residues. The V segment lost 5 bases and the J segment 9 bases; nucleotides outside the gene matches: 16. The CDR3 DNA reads TGCAGTGCTCATCCCAGGGACTATAGAGGCGGTGAGCAGTTCTTC. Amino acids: CSAHPRDYRGGEQFF.

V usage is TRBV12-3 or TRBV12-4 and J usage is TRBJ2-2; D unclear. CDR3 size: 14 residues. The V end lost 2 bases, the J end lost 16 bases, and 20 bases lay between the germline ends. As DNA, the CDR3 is TGTGCCAGCAGTTTAAGTAGCAATCCGAGCGCCCCGTTTTTT. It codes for CASSLSSNPSAPFF.

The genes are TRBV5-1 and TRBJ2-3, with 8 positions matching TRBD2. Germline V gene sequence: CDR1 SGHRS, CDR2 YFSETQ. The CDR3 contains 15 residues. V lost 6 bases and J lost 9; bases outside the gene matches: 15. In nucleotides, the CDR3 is TGCGCCAGCACCACGGAGGGAGCGGGGGTCGAGACGCAGTATTTT. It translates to CASTTEGAGVETQYF.

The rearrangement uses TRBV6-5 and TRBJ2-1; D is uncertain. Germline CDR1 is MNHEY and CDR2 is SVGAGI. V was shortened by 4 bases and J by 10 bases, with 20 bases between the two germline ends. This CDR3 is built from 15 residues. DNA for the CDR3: TGTGCCAGCAGTTCCTCCCCTGTACTTCGGCGGGAGCAGTTCTTC. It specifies CASSSSPVLRREQFF.

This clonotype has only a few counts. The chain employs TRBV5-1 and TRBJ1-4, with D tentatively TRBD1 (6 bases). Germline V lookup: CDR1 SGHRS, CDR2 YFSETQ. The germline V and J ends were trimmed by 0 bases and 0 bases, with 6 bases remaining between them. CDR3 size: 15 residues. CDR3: CASSLEGATNEKLFF. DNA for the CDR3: TGCGCCAGCAGCTTGGAGGGGGCAACTAATGAAAAACTGTTTTTT.

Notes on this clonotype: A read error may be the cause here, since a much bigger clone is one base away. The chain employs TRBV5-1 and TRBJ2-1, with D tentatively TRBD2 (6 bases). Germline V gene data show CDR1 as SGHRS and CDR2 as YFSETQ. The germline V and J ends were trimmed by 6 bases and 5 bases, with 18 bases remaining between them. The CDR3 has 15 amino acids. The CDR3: CASTHSSANHNEQFF. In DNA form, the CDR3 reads TGCGCCAGCACGCACTCTAGCGCAAACCACAATGAGCAGTTCTTC.

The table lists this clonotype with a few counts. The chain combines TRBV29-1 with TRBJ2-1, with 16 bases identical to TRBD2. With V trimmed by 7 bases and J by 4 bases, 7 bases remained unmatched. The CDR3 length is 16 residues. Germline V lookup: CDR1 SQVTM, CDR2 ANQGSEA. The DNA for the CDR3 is TGCAGCGCAGGGACTAGCGGGAGGGCGGGGTACAATGAGCAGTTCTTC. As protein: CSAGTSGRAGYNEQFF.

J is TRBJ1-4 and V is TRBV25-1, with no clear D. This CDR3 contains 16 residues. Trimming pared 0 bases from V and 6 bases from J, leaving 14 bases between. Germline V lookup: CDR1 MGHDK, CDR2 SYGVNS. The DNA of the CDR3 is TGTGCCAGCAGTGAATATAACGGGCTACTTTATGAAAAACTGTTTTTT. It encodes CASSEYNGLLYEKLFF.

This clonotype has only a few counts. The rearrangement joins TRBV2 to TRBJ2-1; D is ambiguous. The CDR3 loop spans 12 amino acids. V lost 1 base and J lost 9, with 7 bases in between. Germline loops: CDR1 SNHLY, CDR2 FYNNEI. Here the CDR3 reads CASSEDLGEQFF. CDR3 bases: TGTGCCAGCAGTGAAGATCTAGGTGAGCAGTTCTTC.

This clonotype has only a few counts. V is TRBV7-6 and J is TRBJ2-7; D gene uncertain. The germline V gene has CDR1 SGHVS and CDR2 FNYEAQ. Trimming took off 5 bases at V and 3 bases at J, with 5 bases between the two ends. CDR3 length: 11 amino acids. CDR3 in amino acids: CASSNRYEQYF. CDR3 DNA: TGTGCCAGCAGCAACCGCTACGAGCAGTACTTC.

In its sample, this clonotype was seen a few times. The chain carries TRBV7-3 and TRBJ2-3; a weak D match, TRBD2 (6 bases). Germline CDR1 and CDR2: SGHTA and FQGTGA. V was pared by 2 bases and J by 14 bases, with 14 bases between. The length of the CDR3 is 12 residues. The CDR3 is CASSLGDSAPYF. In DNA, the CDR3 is TGTGCCAGCAGCTTAGGGGACTCTGCCCCGTATTTT.

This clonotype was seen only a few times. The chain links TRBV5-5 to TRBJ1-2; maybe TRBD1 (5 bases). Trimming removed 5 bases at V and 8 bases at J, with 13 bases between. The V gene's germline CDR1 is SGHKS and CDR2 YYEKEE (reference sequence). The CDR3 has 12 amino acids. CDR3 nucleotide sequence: TGTGCCAGCAGTCCCCAGGGAAGCGGCTACACCTTC. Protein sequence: CASSPQGSGYTF.

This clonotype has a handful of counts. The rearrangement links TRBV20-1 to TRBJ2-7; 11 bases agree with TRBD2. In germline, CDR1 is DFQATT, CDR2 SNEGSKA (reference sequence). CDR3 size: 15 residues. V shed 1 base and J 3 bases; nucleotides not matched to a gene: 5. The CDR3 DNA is TGCAGTGCTAGAGGGCGGACTAGCGGGTACTACGAGCAGTACTTC. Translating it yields CSARGRTSGYYEQYF.

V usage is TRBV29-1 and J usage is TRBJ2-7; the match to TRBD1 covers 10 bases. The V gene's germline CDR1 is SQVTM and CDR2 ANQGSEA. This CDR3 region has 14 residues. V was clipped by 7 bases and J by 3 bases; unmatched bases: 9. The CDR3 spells CSASRDRGDYEQYF. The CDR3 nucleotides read TGCAGCGCCTCCCGGGACAGGGGAGACTACGAGCAGTACTTC.

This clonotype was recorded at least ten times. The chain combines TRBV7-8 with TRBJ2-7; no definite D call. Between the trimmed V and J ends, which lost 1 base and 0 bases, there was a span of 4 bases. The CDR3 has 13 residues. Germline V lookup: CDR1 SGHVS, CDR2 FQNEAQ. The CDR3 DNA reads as TGTGCCAGCAGCTTAGGTCACTCCTACGAGCAGTACTTC. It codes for CASSLGHSYEQYF.

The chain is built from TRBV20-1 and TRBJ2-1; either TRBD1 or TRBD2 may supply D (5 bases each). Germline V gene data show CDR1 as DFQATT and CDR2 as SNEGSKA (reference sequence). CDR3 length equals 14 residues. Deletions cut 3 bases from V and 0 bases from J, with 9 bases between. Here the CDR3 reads CSASLGDSYNEQFF. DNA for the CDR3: TGCAGTGCTAGTTTGGGGGACTCCTACAATGAGCAGTTCTTC.

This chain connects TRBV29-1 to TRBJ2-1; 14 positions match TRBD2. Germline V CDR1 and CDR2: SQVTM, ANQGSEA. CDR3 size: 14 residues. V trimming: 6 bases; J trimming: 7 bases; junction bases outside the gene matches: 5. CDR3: CSVDWTSGGNEQFF. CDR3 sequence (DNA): TGCAGCGTCGACTGGACTAGCGGGGGGAATGAGCAGTTCTTC.

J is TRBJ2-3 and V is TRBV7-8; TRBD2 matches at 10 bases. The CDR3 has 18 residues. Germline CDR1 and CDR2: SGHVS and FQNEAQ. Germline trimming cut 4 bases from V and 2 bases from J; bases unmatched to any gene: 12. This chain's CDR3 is CASSSVAGGPDYTDTQYF. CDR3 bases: TGTGCCAGCAGCTCCGTAGCGGGAGGTCCAGACTACACAGATACGCAGTATTTT.

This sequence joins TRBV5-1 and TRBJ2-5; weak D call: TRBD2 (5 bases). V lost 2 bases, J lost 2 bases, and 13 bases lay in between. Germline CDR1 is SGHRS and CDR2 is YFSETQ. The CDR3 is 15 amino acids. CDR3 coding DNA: TGCGCCAGCAGCTTAACTTCTAGCAGACAAGAGACCCAGTACTTC. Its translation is CASSLTSSRQETQYF. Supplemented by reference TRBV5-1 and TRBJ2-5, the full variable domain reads KAGVTQTPRYLIKTRGQQVTLSCSPISGHRSVSWYQQTPGQGLQFLFEYFSETQRNKGNFPGRFSGRQFSNSRSEMNVSTLELGDSALYLCASSLTSSRQETQYFGPGTRLLVL.

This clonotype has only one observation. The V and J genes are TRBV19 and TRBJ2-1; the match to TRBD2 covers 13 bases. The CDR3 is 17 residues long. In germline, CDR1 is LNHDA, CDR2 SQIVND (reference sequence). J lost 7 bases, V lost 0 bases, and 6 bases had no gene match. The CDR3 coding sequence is TGTGCCAGTAGTATAGAGCCGGGACTAGCGGGAAAAAATGAGCAGTTCTTC. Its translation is CASSIEPGLAGKNEQFF.

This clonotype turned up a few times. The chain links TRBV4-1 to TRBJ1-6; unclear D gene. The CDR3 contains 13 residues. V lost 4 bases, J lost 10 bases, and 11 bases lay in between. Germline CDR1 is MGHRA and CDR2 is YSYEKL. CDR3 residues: CASSRLLDSPLHF. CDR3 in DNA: TGCGCCAGCAGCCGTTTGCTAGACTCACCCCTCCACTTT.